The rows below give T cell receptor beta chains drawn from one sample of a study of cytomegalovirus exposure and HLA in healthy donors. Sequencing used immunoSEQ multiplex PCR; TCRdb keeps in-frame clones, though not all of them. This table holds about 82,000 clones. Sequencing was done on a sample of PBMCs. Every receptor here comes from a woman aged 25 to 45 in good health and CMV-seronegative. The CDR3 runs from the conserved cysteine through the conserved F or W. Fields, in order: D gene, V gene, J gene, CDR3 DNA, CDR3 protein. D genes are given only for firm matches.

>TRBD1|TRBV5-1|TRBJ1-1
TGCGCCAGCAGCTTTGGGACAGGGATTAATGAAGCTTTCTTT
CASSFGTGINEAFF
>TRBD2|TRBV19|TRBJ2-1
TGTGCCAGTAGTATCCGGACTAGTCGGTATGTGGACAATGAGCAGTTCTTC
CASSIRTSRYVDNEQFF
>-|TRBV7-8|TRBJ2-5
TGTGCCAGCAGCTTAGACAGGGGCGGAGGGGAGACCCAGTACTTC
CASSLDRGGGETQYF
>-|TRBV29-1|TRBJ1-6
TGCAGCGTTGGCCAGGGCCCCAATTCACCCCTCCACTTT
CSVGQGPNSPLHF
>TRBD1|TRBV30|TRBJ1-1
TGTGCCTGGAGTGCGTGGGGATCACAGGGGGCTCTTGAAGCTTTCTTT
CAWSAWGSQGALEAFF
>-|TRBV10-2|TRBJ1-2
TGCGCCAGCAGTGAAAGGGTAGGGGCCTCAGGCTATCCCTACACCTTC
CASSERVGASGYPYTF
>TRBD2|TRBV10-3|TRBJ2-2
TGTGCCATCAGTCCCGGGACTAGCGGGAGGGGAGGCACCGGGGAGCTGTTTTTT
CAISPGTSGRGGTGELFF
>-|TRBV15|TRBJ1-2
TGTGCCACCAGCAGAGATAGGGGGGGCCGCTCGGGTGGCTACACCTTC
CATSRDRGGRSGGYTF
>TRBD2|TRBV11-2|TRBJ2-1
TGTGCCAGCAGCGCCGGGACTAGCGACAATGAGCAGTTCTTC
CASSAGTSDNEQFF
>TRBD2|TRBV6-5|TRBJ2-7
TGTGCCAGCAGTCCCGTTAAACGGGGGGCCTACGAGCAGTACTTC
CASSPVKRGAYEQYF
>TRBD1|TRBV6-1|TRBJ1-4
TGTGCCAGCAGTGAACCAGGGGGCTTGGGTGAAAAACTGTTTTTT
CASSEPGGLGEKLFF
>-|TRBV11-2|TRBJ2-1
TGTGCCAGCAGCTTCTTTTTAGGAGGAGGCAATGAGCAGTTCTTC
CASSFFLGGGNEQFF
>TRBD1|TRBV11-2|TRBJ2-5
TGTGCCAGCAGCCCCCCCGGACAGGGGGCCCAGACCCAGTACTTC
CASSPPGQGAQTQYF
>-|TRBV19|TRBJ2-2
TGTGCCAGTAGTCAGGACACTTTGACCGGGGAGCTGTTTTTT
CASSQDTLTGELFF
>-|TRBV18|TRBJ1-2
TGTGCCAGCTCACCAGCTCGTGGGGGCGATGGCTACACCTTC
CASSPARGGDGYTF
>-|TRBV4-1|TRBJ1-5
TGCGCCAGCAGCCAAGGACAAGGGGATCAGCCCCAGCATTTT
CASSQGQGDQPQHF
>-|TRBV6-1|TRBJ2-5
TGTGCCAGCAGTCCATCAGGGACACAAGAGACCCAGTACTTC
CASSPSGTQETQYF
>TRBD2|TRBV4-1|TRBJ2-7
TGCGCCAGCAGCCAAGAGATGGGACTAGCGGGCGCCTACGAGCAGTACTTC
CASSQEMGLAGAYEQYF
>-|TRBV12-5|TRBJ2-2
TGTGCTAGTGGTTTTGGTCGGTTTGAGACCGGGGAGCTGTTTTTT
CASGFGRFETGELFF
>TRBD2|TRBV30|TRBJ2-5
TGTGCCTGGAACGGCGGGGGGGGCCAAGAGACCCAGTACTTC
CAWNGGGGQETQYF
>-|TRBV30|TRBJ2-6
TGTGCCTGGAATGTGGGACTTAGCCCCTCTGGGGCCAACGTCCTGACTTTC
CAWNVGLSPSGANVLTF
>-|TRBV28|TRBJ1-1
TGTGCCAGCAGTGAACCAGGGGACCGCCCTGAAGCTTTCTTT
CASSEPGDRPEAFF
>TRBD2|TRBV6-5|TRBJ2-3
TGTGCCAGCAGTCCGGGACTAGCGACGAATACGCAGTATTTT
CASSPGLATNTQYF
>-|TRBV6-5|TRBJ1-6
TGTGCCAGCAGACCAACAGTCTCCTATAATTCACCCCTCCACTTT
CASRPTVSYNSPLHF
>-|TRBV30|TRBJ2-3
TGTGCCGGGAGTGTAGGAGGGAGATCCACAGATACGCAGTATTTT
CAGSVGGRSTDTQYF
>-|TRBV18|TRBJ2-5
TGTGCCAGCTCACCTGGACAGCAAGAGACCCAGTACTTC
CASSPGQQETQYF
>TRBD1|TRBV6-1|TRBJ1-5
TGTGCCAGCAGTGACCTAGGACAGGGGAGACGGAGCAATCAGCCCCAGCATTTT
CASSDLGQGRRSNQPQHF
>TRBD2|TRBV30|TRBJ2-5
TGTGCCGGGAGTGGTTGGGCGGGAGAGGGAAAGACCCAGTACTTC
CAGSGWAGEGKTQYF
>TRBD2|TRBV7-9|TRBJ2-7
TGTGCCAGCAGCTTCGGGCGGGAGCGCGAGCAGTACTTC
CASSFGREREQYF
>TRBD1|TRBV5-1|TRBJ1-3
TGCGCCAGCAGCGCGGGACAGGCGGGAAACACCATATATTTT
CASSAGQAGNTIYF
>-|TRBV30|TRBJ2-2
TGTGCCTGGAGTGCCTTAATTAACACCGGGGAGCTGTTTTTT
CAWSALINTGELFF